The clone carrying this TCR beta chain was seen just once. The antigen remains unidentified. This may be a read error, as it is one base from a much larger clone. This sample's time point: persistent/refractory GD, antithyroid drugs over 5 years with positive TRAb. PBMCs provided the RNA from which the TCR library was made. The authors built TCR beta libraries using iRepertoire HTBI primers and Arm-PCR of CDR3 regions. In TCRdb, the multiplex PCR reads were re-called with MiXCR into one record per CDR3 protein. Among about half a million distinct CDR3 sequences listed, approximately 22% were seen once. Per the germline V gene, CDR1 is DFQATT and CDR2 is SNEGSKA (reference sequence). V was trimmed by 0 bases and J by 12 bases, leaving 14 bases between them. There are 13 residues in the CDR3. The data belong to a study of regulatory T cells in long-lasting Graves disease. The study, taken as a whole, reports: There were preferences for TRBV28, TRBJ1-2 and TRBJ2-5 in persistent disease. Exclusively peripheral blood, rather than thyroid tissue, was studied.

The source was peripheral blood mononuclear cells (PBMCs), collected when the disease was refractory, from a patient treated with antithyroid drugs. This chain joins TRBV20-1 and TRBJ2-2, with TRBD1 as a possible D gene (6 bases). This sequence was found in a female donor with Graves disease. For the CDR3, the DNA is TGCAGTGCTAGAGATCTGGACCAGGGGAAGCTGTTTTTT. As protein: CSARDLDQGKLFF.